These 18 T cell receptor beta chains were sequenced from one sample in a study of cytomegalovirus exposure and HLA in healthy donors. PCR amplification relied on 60 Vbeta primers (plus 13 Jbeta primers). The protocol was immunoSEQ multiplex PCR, while the TCRdb copy is restricted to in-frame clones and leaves out a portion. The repertoire includes some 40,000 clones, around 49% of them detected once, and 6.2% sits in the top ten. Sequenced material: PBMCs. These receptors were collected from a woman in her thirties or forties in good health and CMV-seropositive.

The chain couples TRBV10-1 to TRBJ1-1; no reliable D call. This CDR3 spans 12 amino acids. The ends were cut back, 6 bases at V and 4 bases at J, with 9 bases in the middle. Germline CDR1 reads WNHNN; CDR2 reads SYGVQD (reference sequence). CDR3 amino acids: CASRDMVTEAFF. Here the CDR3 DNA reads TGCGCCAGCAGAGACATGGTCACTGAAGCTTTCTTT.

The chain has TRBV30 and TRBJ1-2; no clear D gene. Germline CDR1 GTSNPN, CDR2 SVGIG (reference sequence). The CDR3 spans 15 residues. Trimming shortened V by 0 bases and J by 4 bases, and 15 bases separated the two germline ends. The CDR3 sequence: CAWSVLSGGVYGYTF. The CDR3 DNA sequence: TGTGCCTGGAGTGTACTCTCCGGAGGCGTCTATGGCTACACCTTC.

V gene TRBV11-1 combines with J gene TRBJ2-3; 7 positions agree with TRBD2. The CDR3 runs to 13 residues. Germline CDR1 and CDR2: SGHAT and FQDESV (reference sequence). After removal of 5 bases from V and 5 bases from J, the junction contained 4 bases not matched to a gene. CDR3 bases: TGTGCCAGCAGCCCAGCGGGGTTAGATACGCAGTATTTT. It specifies CASSPAGLDTQYF.

In nucleotides, the CDR3 is TGTGCCAGCAGCCGCCGGGCAGGGCTTAATGAAAAACTGTTTTTT. Translating gives CASSRRAGLNEKLFF. The chain couples TRBV14 to TRBJ1-4, with D perhaps TRBD1 (5 bases). The CDR3 has 15 amino acids. CDR1 is SGHDN, CDR2 FVKESK, per germline. Trimming took off 4 bases at V and 4 bases at J, with 13 bases between the two ends.

This clone has a single count. J is TRBJ1-6 and V is TRBV2, with D possibly matching TRBD1 (6 bases). V lost 7 bases and J lost 0, with 16 bases in between. This CDR3 contains 17 residues. Germline V gene lookup returns CDR1 SNHLY and CDR2 FYNNEI. The CDR3: CASTIWTASSYNSPLHF. The CDR3 nucleotides are TGTGCCAGCACCATCTGGACAGCAAGCTCCTATAATTCACCCCTCCACTTT.

The chain couples TRBV2 to TRBJ2-7, with D hard to call. This CDR3 is 11 amino acids long. CDR1 is SNHLY and CDR2 is FYNNEI in the germline V gene. Trimming pared 6 bases from V and 4 bases from J, leaving 7 bases between. Here the CDR3 reads CASRGEYEQYF. The CDR3 coding sequence is TGTGCCAGCAGGGGCGAGTACGAGCAGTACTTC. The variable domain in full, completed from reference TRBV2 and TRBJ2-7, reads EPEVTQTPSHQVTQMGQEVILRCVPISNHLYFYWYRQILGQKVEFLVSFYNNEISEKSEIFDDQFSVERPDGSNFTLKIRSTKLEDSAMYFCASRGEYEQYFGPGTRLTVT.

This chain joins TRBV7-2 and TRBJ2-5; 9 bases are shared with TRBD2. CDR3 length equals 18 residues. The V and J ends lost 1 base and 3 bases, in that order; junction bases with no gene match: 12. The germline CDR1 and CDR2 sequences are SGHTA and FQGNSA. The CDR3 sequence: CASSLGFSLAGRKETQYF. The CDR3 DNA reads TGTGCCAGCAGCTTAGGATTCTCACTAGCGGGCCGAAAAGAGACCCAGTACTTC.

This clone occurred once. The chain couples TRBV7-2 to TRBJ2-7, with D tentatively TRBD2 (6 bases). Between the trimmed V and J ends, which lost 5 bases and 7 bases, there was a span of 18 bases. CDR3 length equals 14 residues. Germline CDR1 and CDR2: SGHTA and FQGNSA. The CDR3 is CASSRRPGVGEQYF. CDR3 coding DNA: TGTGCCAGCAGCCGTCGGCCGGGGGTCGGGGAGCAGTACTTC.

The rearrangement links TRBV19 to TRBJ2-7; 9 positions match TRBD1. V shed 5 bases, J shed 7 bases, and the junction held 9 bases outside the gene matches. Per germline, CDR1 LNHDA and CDR2 SQIVND (reference sequence). The length of the CDR3 is 14 residues. The CDR3: CASSLWTGADEQYF. In nucleotides, the CDR3 is TGTGCCAGTAGTCTTTGGACAGGGGCCGATGAGCAGTACTTC.

V is TRBV10-3 and J is TRBJ1-1; D might be TRBD1 (5 bases). Germline values: CDR1 ENHRY, CDR2 SYGVKD. Trimming removed 4 bases from V and 1 base from J, with 10 bases in between. The CDR3 has 14 residues. The CDR3 sequence is CAISAETGNTEAFF. The CDR3, as DNA: TGTGCCATCAGTGCAGAAACAGGGAACACTGAAGCTTTCTTT.

The rearrangement links TRBV6-6 to TRBJ1-5; the D gene is possibly TRBD1 (5 bases). The CDR3 is made up of 14 amino acids. The V gene's germline CDR1 is MNHNY and CDR2 SVGAGI (reference sequence). Trimming took 4 bases from V and 4 from J, leaving 11 bases between them. The CDR3 region has the DNA TGTGCCAGCAGTTGGGCGGGGGGGAATCAGCCCCAGCATTTT. It translates to CASSWAGGNQPQHF.

The rearrangement joins TRBV10-3 to TRBJ1-1, with 10 bases identical to TRBD1. Germline V gene lookup returns CDR1 ENHRY and CDR2 SYGVKD. Germline trimming cut 4 bases from V and 3 bases from J; bases unmatched to any gene: 2. The CDR3 runs 14 residues. This CDR3 is CAISVGQGDTEAFF. CDR3 sequence (DNA): TGTGCCATCAGTGTTGGACAGGGGGACACTGAAGCTTTCTTT.

The V gene is TRBV6-5, the J gene TRBJ1-2; possible D gene TRBD1, 5 bases. This CDR3 region has 14 residues. The V end lost 6 bases, the J end lost 4 bases, and 15 bases lay between the germline ends. The germline V gene encodes CDR1 MNHEY and CDR2 SVGAGI. The CDR3 region has the DNA TGTGCCAGCAGACGCACTCCAGACAGCTATGGCTACACCTTC. Protein product: CASRRTPDSYGYTF.

This clone was counted a single time. The chain combines TRBV11-2 with TRBJ2-5, with 8 bases that match TRBD2. The CDR3 contains 15 residues. The ends lost 5 bases at V and 5 bases at J; junction bases unmatched: 10. Germline values: CDR1 SGHAT, CDR2 FQNNGV. Written as DNA, the CDR3 is TGTGCCAGCAGCCGGCCGGGACTAGTATTGGAGACCCAGTACTTC. This translates into CASSRPGLVLETQYF. Full variable domain (remainder filled in from reference TRBV11-2 and TRBJ2-5): EAGVAQSPRYKIIEKRQSVAFWCNPISGHATLYWYQQILGQGPKLLIQFQNNGVVDDSQLPKDRFSAERLKGVDSTLKIQPAKLEDSAVYLCASSRPGLVLETQYFGPGTRLLVL.

This clone was seen a single time. The chain carries TRBV6-1 and TRBJ1-6; D not certain. The CDR3 sequence is 12 residues long. Trimming removed 2 bases at V and 14 bases at J, with 10 bases between. CDR1 and CDR2 from the germline V gene are MNHNS and SASEGT. CDR3 in amino acids: CASSENSLSLHF. The DNA of the CDR3 is TGTGCCAGCAGTGAAAACAGCTTGTCCCTCCACTTT.

This chain joins TRBV19 and TRBJ2-7; 11 nucleotides line up with TRBD1. This CDR3 contains 16 residues. With V trimmed by 3 bases and J by 5 bases, 9 bases remained unmatched. The V gene's germline CDR1 is LNHDA and CDR2 SQIVND (reference sequence). CDR3 bases: TGTGCCAGTAGTATCTCTCACCGGACAGGGGGCCACGAGCAGTACTTC. Residues: CASSISHRTGGHEQYF.

The chain uses TRBV2 and TRBJ2-1; TRBD2 matches at 11 bases. This CDR3 is built from 14 residues. Trimming cost V 8 bases and J 10 bases; bases outside gene matches: 10. Looked up from germline, CDR1 is SNHLY and CDR2 is FYNNEI. In DNA form, the CDR3 reads TGTGCCAGCCTGACAGGGACTAGCGGCTGGGAGCAGTTCTTC. Its translation: CASLTGTSGWEQFF.

The chain combines TRBV21-1 with TRBJ2-2; the listed D gene, TRBD1, was not tested against the DNA. TRBV21-1 is assigned pseudogene status. This CDR3 is 15 amino acids long. CDR3 amino acids: CASSTGTNNTGELFF. In nucleotides, the CDR3 is TGTGCCAGCAGTACCGGGACAAATAACACCGGGGAGCTGTTTTTT.